This T cell receptor (beta chain) was captured in a study of lymphopenia after photon versus proton radiotherapy. V lost 3 bases, J lost 1 base, and 0 bases lay in between. This CDR3 region has 11 residues. Germline V CDR1 and CDR2: KGHSH, LQKENI. Sequencing was performed with immunoSEQ multiplex PCR; in TCRdb, only in-frame clones are kept and a portion is missing. In the table there are approximately 65,000 clones, around 87% of which are singletons. As concerns this clone: Other DNA sequences in the sample encode the same CDR3.

This clonotype was sampled from a man at least 80 years old with esophageal cancer. The J gene is TRBJ2-5, the V gene TRBV18, with D unclear. This material consisted of peripheral blood, taken from a patient treated with proton-based radiotherapy. For the CDR3, the DNA is TGTGCCAGCTCACCCCAAGAGACCCAGTACTTC. Translating it yields CASSPQETQYF. Using reference TRBV18 and TRBJ2-5 for the parts outside the CDR3, the full variable domain is NAGVMQNPRHLVRRRGQEARLRCSPMKGHSHVYWYRQLPEEGLKFMVYLQKENIIDESGMPKERFSAEFPKEGPSILRIQQVVRGDSAAYFCASSPQETQYFGPGTRLLVL.